This is a list of T cell receptor beta chains from one sample in a study of CD8 T cells in ankylosing spondylitis. TCRdb re-derived calls from the 5' RACE reads in MiXCR, one entry per CDR3 protein. The table includes around 770,000 distinct CDR3 sequences, about 20% detected once. The source material was blood, either unsorted or a sorted T cell fraction (not recorded which). The receptor source for this set is a male donor with ankylosing spondylitis. Both conserved end residues are part of each CDR3. D genes are given only for firm matches. Clone size is not always given. Where it is, it says once, few, many or a class for expanded clones.

clone_size j_call d_call v_call cdr3_aa cdr3_nt
- TRBJ2-1 - TRBV5-1 CASSPLGWPYNEQFF TGCGCCAGCAGCCCTTTAGGATGGCCCTACAATGAGCAGTTCTTC
- TRBJ2-7 - TRBV5-8 CASSLALPWGYEQYF TGTGCCAGCAGCTTGGCCCTACCTTGGGGTTACGAGCAGTACTTC
few TRBJ1-1 - TRBV4-1 CASSQEVSVGHTEAFF TGCGCCAGCAGCCAAGAAGTTAGTGTTGGGCACACTGAAGCTTTCTTT
- TRBJ1-5 TRBD1 TRBV6-1 CASSTGGGQPQHF TGTGCCAGCAGTACAGGGGGCGGTCAGCCCCAGCATTTT
- TRBJ1-4 - TRBV12-3/TRBV12-4 CASRPDSNYEKLFF TGTGCCAGCAGGCCTGACAGCAATTATGAAAAACTGTTTTTT
few TRBJ2-1 TRBD2 TRBV11-1 CASSPTSGRASGYNEQFF TGTGCCAGCAGTCCAACTAGCGGGAGAGCGTCGGGATACAATGAGCAGTTCTTC
- TRBJ2-1 - TRBV24-1 CATSDFRAEQFF TGTGCCACCAGTGATTTCAGAGCTGAGCAGTTCTTC
few TRBJ1-4 - TRBV6-1 CASSSVGQSGTNEKLFF TGTGCCAGCAGCTCAGTTGGACAGTCGGGGACTAATGAAAAACTGTTTTTT
few TRBJ2-7 TRBD1 TRBV5-1 CASSWTGESYEQYF TGCGCCAGCAGCTGGACAGGGGAATCCTACGAGCAGTACTTC
- TRBJ1-1 - TRBV6-5 CASRYLGGTEAFF TGTGCCAGCAGATACCTGGGGGGCACTGAAGCTTTCTTT
few TRBJ2-6 - TRBV20-1 CSALLSGANVLTF TGCAGTGCCCTCTTATCTGGGGCCAACGTCCTGACTTTC
- TRBJ1-1 TRBD1 TRBV7-2 CASSLGRQGEAFF TGTGCCAGCAGCTTGGGTCGACAGGGGGAAGCTTTCTTT
- TRBJ2-5 - TRBV11-2 CASSLDPIPLQETQYF TGTGCCAGCAGCTTAGACCCGATACCGTTGCAAGAGACCCAGTACTTC
few TRBJ2-1 - TRBV12-3/TRBV12-4 CASSPQIFNWGSDEQFF TGTGCCAGCAGTCCCCAAATCTTCAACTGGGGGAGTGATGAGCAGTTCTTC
few TRBJ2-2 - TRBV6-4 CASSVGELFF TGTGCCAGCAGCGTCGGGGAGCTGTTTTTT
few TRBJ1-2 TRBD1 TRBV12-3/TRBV12-4 CASSPGTGQGGYGYTF TGTGCCAGCAGTCCCGGGACAGGGCAGGGGGGTTATGGCTACACCTTC
- TRBJ2-7 TRBD2 TRBV27 CASSPSGGREQYF TGTGCCAGCAGTCCCTCGGGGGGGCGCGAGCAGTACTTC
- TRBJ2-7 - TRBV4-1 CASSQGPGHRYEQYF TGCGCCAGCAGCCAAGGTCCAGGACACCGCTACGAGCAGTACTTC
- TRBJ2-7 TRBD1 TRBV18 CASSPTTGLDEQYF TGTGCCAGCTCACCGACGACAGGGTTGGACGAGCAGTACTTC
many TRBJ2-7 TRBD2 TRBV5-1 CASSGGTRPYEQYF TGCGCCAGCAGCGGGGGGACTAGACCCTACGAGCAGTACTTC
few TRBJ1-1 TRBD1 TRBV4-2 CASSQNHNLGTGGFEAFF TGTGCCAGCAGCCAAAACCACAATTTAGGGACAGGGGGCTTCGAAGCTTTCTTT
few TRBJ2-5 - TRBV5-1 CASSSRHFGETQYF TGCGCCAGCAGCTCCCGCCATTTTGGAGAGACCCAGTACTTC
few TRBJ1-1 TRBD1 TRBV5-1 CASSSWDRDSGTEAFF TGCGCCAGCAGCTCCTGGGACAGGGATAGCGGTACTGAAGCTTTCTTT
few TRBJ2-3 - TRBV5-1 CASSLASDSTDTQYF TGCGCCAGCAGCTTGGCTAGCGATAGCACAGATACGCAGTATTTT
many TRBJ1-1 - TRBV10-3 CAIRGTDNTEAFF TGTGCCATCAGAGGGACGGACAACACTGAAGCTTTCTTT
- TRBJ1-1 TRBD1 TRBV7-8 CASNRDRASEAFF TGTGCCAGCAACCGGGACAGGGCTAGTGAAGCTTTCTTT
- TRBJ2-2 TRBD1 TRBV11-2 CASSQDRFRELFF TGTGCCAGCAGTCAGGACAGGTTCAGGGAGCTGTTTTTT
- TRBJ1-3 TRBD1 TRBV7-9 CASSPRGLPLGNTIYF TGTGCCAGCAGCCCAAGGGGGCTTCCTCTGGGAAACACCATATATTTT
- TRBJ2-7 - TRBV6-6 CASRTGPYEQYF TGTGCCAGCAGAACAGGACCCTACGAGCAGTACTTC
- TRBJ2-1 TRBD1 TRBV5-1 CASSRDRGVNEQFF TGCGCCAGCAGCCGGGACAGGGGGGTAAATGAGCAGTTCTTC
- TRBJ1-2 TRBD1 TRBV12-3/TRBV12-4 CASTKGAGGYTF TGTGCCAGCACCAAGGGGGCTGGTGGCTACACCTTC
few TRBJ1-1 - TRBV7-2 CASSLGWYRDLTTEAFF TGTGCCAGCAGCTTAGGTTGGTATCGGGATCTCACGACTGAAGCTTTCTTT
few TRBJ1-2 - TRBV13 CASSLAQASGYTF TGTGCCAGCAGCTTGGCCCAGGCCTCTGGCTACACCTTC
- TRBJ2-2 TRBD1 TRBV18 CASSDRVTGELFF TGTGCCAGCTCGGACAGGGTCACCGGGGAGCTGTTTTTT
few TRBJ1-1 - TRBV7-9 CASSLGTPEHTEAFF TGTGCCAGCAGCCTTGGGACCCCCGAGCACACTGAAGCTTTCTTT
- TRBJ1-5 - TRBV30 CAWSVYSGDQPQHF TGTGCCTGGAGTGTATATTCAGGGGATCAGCCCCAGCATTTT
many TRBJ2-5 - TRBV5-1 CASGPGLIQETQYF TGCGCCAGCGGACCGGGACTGATACAAGAGACCCAGTACTTC
many TRBJ2-7 - TRBV11-2 CASSLRDTPYEQYF TGTGCCAGCAGCTTAAGGGACACACCCTACGAGCAGTACTTC
- TRBJ1-1 - TRBV20-1 CSARDSDTGNTEAFF TGCAGTGCTAGGGATTCGGACACGGGGAACACTGAAGCTTTCTTT
- TRBJ2-2 - TRBV7-2 CASSLGVGWAGELFF TGTGCCAGCAGCTTAGGAGTAGGGTGGGCCGGGGAGCTGTTTTTT
- TRBJ2-3 TRBD2 TRBV4-1 CASSLTSGGVGTDTQYF TGCGCCAGCAGCCTAACTAGCGGGGGGGTCGGCACAGATACGCAGTATTTT
- TRBJ1-1 TRBD1 TRBV12-3/TRBV12-4 CASLDRGPRNTEAFF TGTGCCAGCCTAGACAGGGGACCCCGAAACACTGAAGCTTTCTTT
few TRBJ1-6 - TRBV10-3 CATRGLYNSPLHF TGTGCCACCCGGGGACTCTATAATTCACCCCTCCACTTT
few TRBJ1-2 - TRBV6-5 CASSYRGGNYGYTF TGTGCCAGCAGTTACAGGGGGGGGAACTATGGCTACACCTTC
few TRBJ2-3 TRBD1 TRBV4-1 CASSRAGQANTDTQYF TGCGCCAGCAGCCGGGCCGGACAGGCCAACACAGATACGCAGTATTTT
- TRBJ2-4 TRBD1 TRBV12-3/TRBV12-4 CASSLGQGMLRNIQYF TGTGCCAGCAGTTTGGGACAGGGAATGTTAAGAAACATTCAGTACTTC
- TRBJ2-7 TRBD1 TRBV29-1 CSVSGQGVYEQYF TGCAGCGTGTCGGGACAGGGAGTTTACGAGCAGTACTTC
- TRBJ2-7 TRBD1 TRBV4-1 CASSQEWDRAYEQYF TGCGCCAGCAGCCAAGAATGGGACAGGGCCTACGAGCAGTACTTC
few TRBJ2-7 - TRBV5-1 CASSRGRAHSYEQYF TGCGCCAGCAGCCGGGGTAGGGCCCACTCCTACGAGCAGTACTTC
- TRBJ2-7 TRBD2 TRBV11-2 CASSRTSGSGEQYF TGTGCCAGCAGCAGGACTAGCGGGAGTGGTGAGCAGTACTTC
- TRBJ2-5 - TRBV10-3 CAISESGSQETQYF TGTGCCATCAGTGAGTCTGGTAGCCAAGAGACCCAGTACTTC
- TRBJ2-1 - TRBV20-1 CSARVGRGSSYNEQFF TGCAGTGCTAGAGTTGGTAGGGGGAGCTCCTACAATGAGCAGTTCTTC
few TRBJ2-3 - TRBV27 CASSLSMASTDTQYF TGTGCCAGCAGTTTATCAATGGCTAGCACAGATACGCAGTATTTT
- TRBJ1-6 TRBD1 TRBV7-8 CASSPQGADYNSPLHF TGTGCCAGCAGCCCACAGGGGGCGGACTATAATTCACCCCTCCACTTT